This TCR beta chain was obtained from a study of shared clonotypes between healthy human individuals. Study findings and constraints: It was anticipated that sequencing depth would influence how many clonotypes donors shared. Naive subsets usually exceeded memory subsets in estimated richness. Rarefaction exposed incomplete sorted-subset sequencing despite large depth.

This clone was counted once. The antigen is unknown. The germline V gene has CDR1 SGHAT and CDR2 FQNNGV. The germline V and J ends were trimmed by 5 bases and 0 bases, with 14 bases remaining between them. This CDR3 is 15 amino acids long. Profiled with immunoSEQ multiplex PCR; TCRdb holds only in-frame clones, not every one. The sample records more than 1.2 million clones, around 98.5% being singletons. Nashville, Tennessee was home to all donors, each a Caucasian adult. This clonotype was obtained from a man aged 25 to 40 in good health. Source material: naive CD4+ T cells sorted from blood. The subset: CD45RA+ positively selected. This chain joins TRBV11-2 and TRBJ2-7; D is tentatively TRBD1 or TRBD2 (5 bases each). The CDR3 is CASSLAGTSSYEQYF. The CDR3 bases are TGTGCCAGCAGCCTAGCCGGGACCAGCTCCTACGAGCAGTACTTC. The whole variable domain, remainder taken from reference TRBV11-2 and TRBJ2-7, is EAGVAQSPRYKIIEKRQSVAFWCNPISGHATLYWYQQILGQGPKLLIQFQNNGVVDDSQLPKDRFSAERLKGVDSTLKIQPAKLEDSAVYLCASSLAGTSSYEQYFGPGTRLTVT.